This TCR beta chain is drawn from a study of cytomegalovirus exposure and HLA in healthy donors. Whole-study context: Ancestry clustering placed roughly 86% of several hundred genotyped donors in the Caucasian-associated cluster.

With 60 Vbeta and 13 Jbeta primers, the PCR was carried out. Sequencing used immunoSEQ multiplex PCR; TCRdb keeps in-frame clones, though not all of them. The table has 60,000 to 75,000 clones, about four fifths seen once. This clone was recorded a few times. Antigen unknown. Findings and caveats of the study: As confirmed in vitro, a few CMV-associated chains were specific for CMV antigens. Excluded were some V segments that proved indistinguishable, including TRBV6-2 and TRBV6-3. Evidence from a later analysis indicated that most CMV-associated TCR beta chains looked HLA-restricted.

Germline CDR1 SEHNR, CDR2 FQNEAQ (reference sequence). The CDR3 has 12 amino acids. With 3 bases removed from V and 4 bases from J, the gap between germline ends came to 6 bases. This chain uses TRBV7-9 with TRBJ2-5, with a possible D match to TRBD2 (5 bases). The receptor was derived from a man between 18 and 35 years old in good health and CMV-seropositive. The sample taken for sequencing was PBMCs. This CDR3 reads CASSLEAETQYF. In DNA, the CDR3 is TGTGCCAGCAGCTTGGAGGCAGAGACCCAGTACTTC.